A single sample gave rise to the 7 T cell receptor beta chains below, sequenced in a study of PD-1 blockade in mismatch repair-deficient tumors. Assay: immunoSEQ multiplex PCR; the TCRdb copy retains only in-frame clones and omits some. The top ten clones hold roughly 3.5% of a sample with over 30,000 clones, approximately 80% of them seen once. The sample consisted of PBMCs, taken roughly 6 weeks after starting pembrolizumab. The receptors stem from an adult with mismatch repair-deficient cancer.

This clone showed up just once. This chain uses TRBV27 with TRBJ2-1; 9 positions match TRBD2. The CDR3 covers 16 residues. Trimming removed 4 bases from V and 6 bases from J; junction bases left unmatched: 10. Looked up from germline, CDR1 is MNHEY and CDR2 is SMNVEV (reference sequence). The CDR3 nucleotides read TGTGCCAGCAGTTCCCCTCCGGGACTAGCAACCAATGAGCAGTTCTTC. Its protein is CASSSPPGLATNEQFF.

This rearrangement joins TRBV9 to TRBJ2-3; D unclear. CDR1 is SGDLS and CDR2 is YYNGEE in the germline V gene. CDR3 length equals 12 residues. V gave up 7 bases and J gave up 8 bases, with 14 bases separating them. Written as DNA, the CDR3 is TGTGCCAGCGGAGCAGAGGAAGGTACGCAGTATTTT. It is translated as CASGAEEGTQYF. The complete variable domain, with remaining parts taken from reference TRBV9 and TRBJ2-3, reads DSGVTQTPKHLITATGQRVTLRCSPRSGDLSVYWYQQSLDQGLQFLIQYYNGEERAKGNILERFSAQQFPDLHSELNLSSLELGDSALYFCASGAEEGTQYFGPGTRLTVL.

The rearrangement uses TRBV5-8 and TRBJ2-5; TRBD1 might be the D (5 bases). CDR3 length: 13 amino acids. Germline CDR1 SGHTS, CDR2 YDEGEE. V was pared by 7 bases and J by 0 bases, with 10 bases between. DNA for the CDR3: TGTGCCAGCGGAAGGACAAACCAAGAGACCCAGTACTTC. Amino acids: CASGRTNQETQYF.

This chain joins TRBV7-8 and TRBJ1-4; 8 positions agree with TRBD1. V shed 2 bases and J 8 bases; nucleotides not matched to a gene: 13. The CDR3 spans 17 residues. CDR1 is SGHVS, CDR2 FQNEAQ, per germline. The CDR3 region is CASSLNRTGIRREKLFF. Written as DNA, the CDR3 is TGTGCCAGCAGCTTAAACAGGACAGGGATCCGAAGAGAAAAACTGTTTTTT.

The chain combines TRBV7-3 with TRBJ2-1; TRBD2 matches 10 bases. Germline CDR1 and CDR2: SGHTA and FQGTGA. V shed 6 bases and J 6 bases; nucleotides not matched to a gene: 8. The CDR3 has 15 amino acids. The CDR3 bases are TGTGCCAGCAGGTTTACTAGCGGGACATTCAATGAGCAGTTCTTC. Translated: CASRFTSGTFNEQFF.

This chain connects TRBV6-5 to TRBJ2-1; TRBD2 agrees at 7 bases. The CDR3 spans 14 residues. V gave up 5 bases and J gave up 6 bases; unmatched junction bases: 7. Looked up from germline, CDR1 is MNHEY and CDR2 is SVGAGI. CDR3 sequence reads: CASSVWSSGNEQFF. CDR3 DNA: TGTGCCAGCAGTGTCTGGTCTAGCGGCAATGAGCAGTTCTTC.

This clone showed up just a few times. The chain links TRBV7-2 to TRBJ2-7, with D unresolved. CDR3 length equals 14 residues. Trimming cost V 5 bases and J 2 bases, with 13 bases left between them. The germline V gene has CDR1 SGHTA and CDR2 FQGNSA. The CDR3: CASSLTPGTYEQYF. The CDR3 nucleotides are TGTGCCAGCAGCCTTACCCCGGGTACCTACGAGCAGTACTTC.